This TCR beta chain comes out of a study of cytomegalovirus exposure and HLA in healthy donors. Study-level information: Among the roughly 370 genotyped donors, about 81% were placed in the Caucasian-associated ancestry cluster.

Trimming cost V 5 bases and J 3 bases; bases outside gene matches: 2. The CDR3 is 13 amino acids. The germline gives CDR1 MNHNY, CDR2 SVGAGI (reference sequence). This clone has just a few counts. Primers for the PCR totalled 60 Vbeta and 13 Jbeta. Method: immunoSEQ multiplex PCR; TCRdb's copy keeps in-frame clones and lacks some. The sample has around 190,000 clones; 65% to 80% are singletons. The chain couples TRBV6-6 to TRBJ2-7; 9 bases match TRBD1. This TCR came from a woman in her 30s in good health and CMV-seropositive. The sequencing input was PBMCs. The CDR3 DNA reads TGTGCCAGCAGTCGGGACAGGGACTACGAGCAGTACTTC. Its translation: CASSRDRDYEQYF.